These 19 T cell receptor beta chains share one sample of origin, sequenced in a study of technical replicates of blood from a handful of donors. Assay used: immunoSEQ multiplex PCR; TCRdb lists only in-frame clones, some missing. Of some 14,000 clones detected, 65% to 85% appear once; the ten largest clones hold around 12%. The sample consisted of PBMCs. These receptors were obtained from a human donor in good health.

Here the CDR3 reads CASSITGTGDQPQHF. CDR3 sequence (DNA): TGTGCCAGTAGTATAACCGGGACAGGGGATCAGCCCCAGCATTTT. V and J are TRBV19 and TRBJ1-5; 10 bases fit TRBD1. The CDR3 has 15 amino acids. Germline V lookup: CDR1 LNHDA, CDR2 SQIVND (reference sequence). The V segment lost 2 bases and the J segment 5 bases; nucleotides outside the gene matches: 3. The full variable domain, rest sourced from reference TRBV19 and TRBJ1-5, is DGGITQSPKYLFRKEGQNVTLSCEQNLNHDAMYWYRQDPGQGLRLIYYSQIVNDFQKGDIAEGYSVSREKKESFPLTVTSAQKNPTAFYLCASSITGTGDQPQHFGDGTRLSIL.

This clone has only a few counts. This chain uses TRBV19 with TRBJ1-5, with TRBD1 matching over 8 bases. This CDR3 region has 15 residues. The junction had 6 bases not matched to a gene; V was cut back by 5 bases and J by 3 bases. Germline values: CDR1 LNHDA, CDR2 SQIVND (reference sequence). The CDR3: CASSGTGQNNQPQHF. The CDR3 DNA is TGTGCCAGTAGTGGGACAGGCCAGAACAATCAGCCCCAGCATTTT. Drawing the rest from reference TRBV19 and TRBJ1-5, the complete variable domain is DGGITQSPKYLFRKEGQNVTLSCEQNLNHDAMYWYRQDPGQGLRLIYYSQIVNDFQKGDIAEGYSVSREKKESFPLTVTSAQKNPTAFYLCASSGTGQNNQPQHFGDGTRLSIL.

The V gene is TRBV12-5, the J gene TRBJ1-1; 7 nucleotides line up with TRBD1. Trimming removed 8 bases from V and 1 base from J; junction bases left unmatched: 7. This CDR3 is 14 amino acids long. Germline CDR1 is LGHNT and CDR2 is FRNRAP. CDR3 DNA: TGTGCTAGTAGCCTGGGACAGCAGAACACTGAAGCTTTCTTT. As protein: CASSLGQQNTEAFF.

This chain connects TRBV6-1 to TRBJ1-5; D may be TRBD1 (6 bases). Germline-derived CDR1 and CDR2 are MNHNS and SASEGT. The V end lost 4 bases, the J end lost 4 bases, and 11 bases lay between the germline ends. The CDR3 contains 14 residues. CDR3 in amino acids: CASSVHRVNQPQHF. CDR3 coding DNA: TGTGCCAGCAGTGTACACAGGGTAAATCAGCCCCAGCATTTT.

The chain joins TRBV7-6 to TRBJ1-1, with D unresolved. V was cut by 5 bases and J by 3 bases, with 10 bases left in between. In germline, CDR1 is SGHVS, CDR2 FNYEAQ. The CDR3 is 13 amino acids. In nucleotides, the CDR3 is TGTGCCAGCAGCCGCCGGAGGGACACTGAAGCTTTCTTT. Its translation is CASSRRRDTEAFF.

In this sample, this clone turned up once. The J gene is TRBJ1-1, the V gene TRBV7-2, with 8 nucleotides matching TRBD1. V lost 2 bases and J lost 4; bases outside the gene matches: 0. The germline CDR1 and CDR2 sequences are SGHTA and FQGNSA. The CDR3 covers 13 residues. CDR3 in amino acids: CASSLTGGTEAFF. CDR3 DNA: TGTGCCAGCAGCTTAACAGGGGGCACTGAAGCTTTCTTT.

The chain employs TRBV15 and TRBJ2-6, with 10 bases fitting TRBD2. The CDR3 has 16 residues. The germline gives CDR1 LNHNV, CDR2 YYDKDF (reference sequence). J gave up 2 bases and V 3 bases, and 1 base lay outside the gene matches. CDR3 bases: TGTGCCACCAGCAGCCTAGCGGGAGCTGGGGCCAACGTCCTGACTTTC. This codes for CATSSLAGAGANVLTF.

This clone was seen only a few times. V is TRBV30 and J is TRBJ2-1, with 7 bases fitting TRBD1. The V segment lost 0 bases and the J segment 10 bases; nucleotides outside the gene matches: 12. Looked up from germline, CDR1 is GTSNPN and CDR2 is SVGIG (reference sequence). The CDR3 is 15 residues long. The CDR3 bases are TGTGCCTGGAGTGTACAGGGGAACTACGTGAGGGAGCAGTTCTTC. It translates to CAWSVQGNYVREQFF.

V gene TRBV19 combines with J gene TRBJ2-4; D not certain. Looked up from germline, CDR1 is LNHDA and CDR2 is SQIVND (reference sequence). Trimming removed 8 bases from V and 0 bases from J, with 11 bases in between. CDR3 length: 14 residues. The CDR3 coding sequence is TGTGCCAGTGGGTCAGGTGTAGCCAAAAACATTCAGTACTTC. Encoded protein: CASGSGVAKNIQYF.

This clone was recorded a few times. This chain connects TRBV7-3 to TRBJ2-7; 9 nucleotides line up with TRBD2. Trimming took 5 bases from V and 4 from J; bases not matched to a gene: 15. The CDR3 sequence is 17 residues long. Germline V gene lookup returns CDR1 SGHTA and CDR2 FQGTGA. The CDR3, as DNA: TGTGCCAGCAGCGAAGGGCCTAGCGGGGACGGGGCTTACGAGCAGTACTTC. Its protein is CASSEGPSGDGAYEQYF.

The chain is built from TRBV2 and TRBJ1-1, with unresolved D. The germline CDR1 and CDR2 sequences are SNHLY and FYNNEI. V was trimmed by 9 bases and J by 1 base, leaving 9 bases between them. The CDR3 sequence is 12 residues long. In nucleotides, the CDR3 is TGTGCCAGTAGCGACACGAACACTGAAGCTTTCTTT. Its translation is CASSDTNTEAFF.

The chain links TRBV7-2 to TRBJ2-5, with TRBD1 as a possible D gene (6 bases). The CDR3 spans 13 residues. Germline V gene lookup returns CDR1 SGHTA and CDR2 FQGNSA. Trimming cost V 4 bases and J 5 bases, with 11 bases left between them. CDR3 protein: CASSSQGGETQYF. CDR3 DNA: TGTGCCAGCAGCTCACAGGGCGGGGAGACCCAGTACTTC.

This chain links TRBV28 with TRBJ2-7; D may be TRBD2 (7 bases). Trimming pared 7 bases from V and 4 bases from J, leaving 20 bases between. This CDR3 is built from 15 residues. CDR1 is MDHEN and CDR2 is SYDVKM in the germline V gene. The CDR3 sequence: CASTLRGGSLYEQYF. The CDR3 DNA is TGTGCCAGCACCCTAAGGGGGGGCAGTCTGTACGAGCAGTACTTC.

V usage is TRBV6-1 and J usage is TRBJ2-3; 9 bases are a match to TRBD2. Germline lookup yields CDR1 MNHNS and CDR2 SASEGT. CDR3 length equals 12 residues. The CDR3 DNA reads TGTGCTTCAGCGGGGGGCTCAGATACGCAGTATTTT. This translates into CASAGGSDTQYF.

This clone was counted once. The chain joins TRBV5-6 to TRBJ1-1, with TRBD1 matching over 8 bases. The CDR3 totals 17 residues. The V and J ends lost 1 base and 1 base, in that order; junction bases with no gene match: 9. In germline, CDR1 is SGHDT, CDR2 YYEEEE. Here the CDR3 DNA reads TGTGCCAGCAGCTTGCGTCAGGGGGCATACAGGAACACTGAAGCTTTCTTT. It encodes CASSLRQGAYRNTEAFF.

The chain couples TRBV4-1 to TRBJ2-1; the match to TRBD2 covers 14 bases. With V trimmed by 1 base and J by 8 bases, 10 bases remained unmatched. There are 18 residues in the CDR3. Germline-derived CDR1 and CDR2 are MGHRA and YSYEKL. CDR3 sequence (DNA): TGCGCCAGCAGCCAAGGTGGACTAGCGGGAGGAGGCCATGATGAGCAGTTCTTC. Its protein product is CASSQGGLAGGGHDEQFF.

This chain joins TRBV13 and TRBJ1-1; 8 bases are a match to TRBD1. The CDR3 consists of 17 residues. CDR1 is PRHDT and CDR2 is FYEKMQ in the germline V gene (reference sequence). V shed 4 bases, J shed 0 bases, and the junction held 10 bases outside the gene matches. The CDR3 bases are TGTGCCAGCAGCTCCAGGACAGGGAGGAAGATGAACACTGAAGCTTTCTTT. Encoded protein: CASSSRTGRKMNTEAFF.

This chain joins TRBV5-1 and TRBJ1-2, with 9 nucleotides matching TRBD1. Germline CDR1 reads SGHRS; CDR2 reads YFSETQ. This CDR3 is built from 13 residues. The V segment lost 3 bases and the J segment 13 bases; nucleotides outside the gene matches: 10. The CDR3 region has the DNA TGCGCCAGCAGCTCGACCGCCGGACAGGGGTCCACCTTC. Protein product: CASSSTAGQGSTF.

The chain uses TRBV11-2 and TRBJ2-7; D is unresolved. This CDR3 has 14 amino acids. Germline V gene lookup returns CDR1 SGHAT and CDR2 FQNNGV. Trimming stripped 0 bases from V and 4 bases from J, with 10 bases between. The CDR3 bases are TGTGCCAGCAGCTTAGAGCGTGGGCCGTACGAGCAGTACTTC. Its protein is CASSLERGPYEQYF. Based on the CDR3 plus reference TRBV11-2 and TRBJ2-7, the full variable domain is EAGVAQSPRYKIIEKRQSVAFWCNPISGHATLYWYQQILGQGPKLLIQFQNNGVVDDSQLPKDRFSAERLKGVDSTLKIQPAKLEDSAVYLCASSLERGPYEQYFGPGTRLTVT.